This TCR beta chain was sequenced in a study of regulatory T cells in long-lasting Graves disease. Study-wide results and limits: Persistent cases favored TRBV28, TRBJ1-2 and TRBJ2-5. A reduction in accuracy may have resulted from the small sample size.

There are many counts of this clonotype. Its matching antigen is unknown. Germline CDR1 is MNHEY and CDR2 is SMNVEV (reference sequence). Trimming removed 5 bases from V and 0 bases from J, with 16 bases in between. The CDR3 runs 16 residues. Libraries of TCR beta came from iRepertoire HTBI primers plus Arm-PCR of CDR3 regions. Original methodology: Identified segments across samples numbered about 64 TRBV and roughly 15 TRBJ. Using its own MiXCR run on the multiplex PCR reads, TCRdb lists one record per CDR3 protein. The V and J calls were not made by the authors but by TCRdb's processing. The sample yields roughly 300,000 distinct CDR3 sequences, around 20% seen once. Time point defined: persistent/refractory GD, antithyroid drugs over 5 years with positive TRAb. Construction of the TCR library relied on RNA isolated from PBMCs. Xi'an, China, was home to the endocrinology department that provided patients.

The source material was peripheral blood mononuclear cells (PBMCs), sampled when the disease was refractory, from a patient treated with antithyroid drugs. The chain carries TRBV27 and TRBJ1-1; D possibly corresponds to TRBD1 (5 bases). The clonotype originates from a female donor with Graves disease. The CDR3 sequence: CASSPGGGLMNTEAFF. The DNA of the CDR3 is TGTGCCAGCAGTCCGGGTGGGGGTCTGATGAACACTGAAGCTTTCTTT.